This T cell receptor (beta chain) was recovered during a study of CD8 T cells in ankylosing spondylitis. TCRdb re-derived calls from the 5' RACE reads in MiXCR, one entry per CDR3 protein. Of fewer than 200,000 distinct CDR3 sequences detected, 18% appear once; the ten largest clones hold around 4.1%. This clonotype has ten or more counts. V was shortened by 2 bases and J by 4 bases, with 18 bases between the two germline ends. The germline CDR1 and CDR2 sequences are MNHEY and SVGAGI. The CDR3 is 17 residues long. The V call is TRBV6-5, the J call TRBJ1-3; the D gene is possibly TRBD1 (6 bases). The source of this sequence is a male donor aged 10-29 years with ankylosing spondylitis or in good health (not recorded which). The sequencing sample was made of blood, either unsorted or a sorted T cell fraction (not recorded which). CDR3 residues: CASSYLPAGASGNTIYF. In DNA form, the CDR3 reads TGTGCCAGCAGTTACCTACCTGCAGGGGCGTCCGGAAACACCATATATTTT.